This TCR beta chain is from a study of cytomegalovirus exposure and HLA in healthy donors. Points from the study as a whole: The study recorded about 150 TCR beta chains that were cytomegalovirus-associated.

The CDR3 has 14 amino acids. CDR1 and CDR2 from the germline V gene are SGHDT and YYEEEE. The V gene end was trimmed by 1 base and the J gene end by 8 bases; junction bases not matched to a gene: 7. The table lists this clone with a few counts. Its antigen is unidentified. Primers included in the PCR were 60 Vbeta and 13 Jbeta primers. This table comes from immunoSEQ multiplex PCR, and its TCRdb copy is limited to in-frame clones, with some not included. This table holds about 100,000 clones, roughly 85% found once. This receptor was taken from a man in his 60s in good health and CMV-seropositive. The sequenced material came from PBMCs. The genes are TRBV5-6 and TRBJ1-2, with 8 bases fitting TRBD1. The CDR3 loop reads CASSLSSQGEGYTF. The CDR3 bases are TGTGCCAGCAGCTTGTCGTCACAGGGGGAAGGCTACACCTTC.